This T cell receptor beta chain was obtained from a study of T cell responses to AZD1222 COVID-19 vaccine. Assay: immunoSEQ multiplex PCR; the TCRdb copy retains only in-frame clones and omits some. The sample contains about 100,000 clones, 75% to 95% of which appear only once. After removal of 5 bases from V and 2 bases from J, the junction contained 5 bases not matched to a gene. This CDR3 is 15 amino acids long. Per the germline V gene, CDR1 is MNHEY and CDR2 is SMNVEV (reference sequence). J is TRBJ2-1 and V is TRBV27, with TRBD2 matching over 8 bases. The specimen was peripheral blood, collected 28 days after the second AZD1222 dose. The receptor was derived from an adult who received the AZD1222 COVID-19 vaccine. CDR3 nucleotide sequence: TGTGCCAGCAGTCCTTTAGCGGGAACCTACAATGAGCAGTTCTTC. Protein: CASSPLAGTYNEQFF.